Shown below are 10 T cell receptor beta chains from a single sample sequenced in a study of shared clonotypes between healthy human individuals. Assay used: immunoSEQ multiplex PCR; TCRdb lists only in-frame clones, some missing. The data contain a few hundred thousand clones, over 65% of them seen just once; the ten biggest clones take up around 10%. The sample consisted of memory CD4+ T cells sorted from blood. As to subset: CD45RA-negative fraction. All receptors come from a man aged 30-40 years in good health.

This clone was detected once. The V gene is TRBV19, the J gene TRBJ2-1; D uncertain. The CDR3 is 14 residues long. Trimming stripped 5 bases from V and 4 bases from J, with 12 bases between. Germline V lookup: CDR1 LNHDA, CDR2 SQIVND (reference sequence). The CDR3 nucleotides are TGTGCCAGTAGTTATTCAGTTTATTACAATGAGCAGTTCTTC. Amino acid sequence: CASSYSVYYNEQFF.

This clone was detected a few times. The junction shows a germline mismatch at one end, possibly a read error. The chain has TRBV28 and TRBJ1-3, with D tentatively TRBD1 (6 bases). Germline CDR1 MDHEN, CDR2 SYDVKM. CDR3 length: 11 residues. For the CDR3, the DNA is TGTGCCAGCAGCTCCGACAGGTCCGTGGATTTT. Translating it yields CASSSDRSVDF.

The chain links TRBV5-1 to TRBJ2-7; D may be TRBD1 or TRBD2 (5 bases each). This CDR3 has 14 residues. Looked up from germline, CDR1 is SGHRS and CDR2 is YFSETQ. The V and J ends lost 2 bases and 5 bases respectively, with 14 bases between them. Written as DNA, the CDR3 is TGCGCCAGCAGCTTTTTCGGGACCGACCACGAGCAGTACTTC. Protein: CASSFFGTDHEQYF. The full variable domain, completed using reference TRBV5-1 and TRBJ2-7, is KAGVTQTPRYLIKTRGQQVTLSCSPISGHRSVSWYQQTPGQGLQFLFEYFSETQRNKGNFPGRFSGRQFSNSRSEMNVSTLELGDSALYLCASSFFGTDHEQYFGPGTRLTVT.

The CDR3 nucleotides are TGTGCCAGCAGCCAACAGGGGGGAGGAAACACCATATATTTT. It is translated as CASSQQGGGNTIYF. The gene calls are TRBV7-2 and TRBJ1-3; 8 nucleotides align to TRBD1. Trimming took 5 bases from V and 4 from J; bases not matched to a gene: 4. Per germline, CDR1 SGHTA and CDR2 FQGNSA. The CDR3 is made up of 14 amino acids.

This sequence joins TRBV10-1 and TRBJ2-7; 8 nucleotides align to TRBD1. J gave up 2 bases and V 6 bases, and 18 bases lay outside the gene matches. The germline CDR1 and CDR2 sequences are WNHNN and SYGVQD (reference sequence). This CDR3 is built from 18 residues. As DNA, the CDR3 is TGCGCCAGCAGACTGACAGGGGTGAAGAATAAGAGGACCTACGAGCAGTACTTC. This encodes CASRLTGVKNKRTYEQYF.

This sequence joins TRBV11-2 and TRBJ1-2; D ambiguous. V was pared by 4 bases and J by 8 bases, with 26 bases between. The CDR3 is 17 residues long. Germline V gene sequence: CDR1 SGHAT, CDR2 FQNNGV. The CDR3 region is CASSSPIGRRKREGYTF. CDR3 sequence (DNA): TGTGCCAGCAGCTCACCTATCGGCAGGCGGAAGCGGGAGGGCTACACCTTC.

V gene TRBV5-6 combines with J gene TRBJ2-5, with TRBD2 matching over 14 bases. CDR3 size: 18 residues. Germline CDR1 is SGHDT and CDR2 is YYEEEE. The V and J ends lost 2 bases and 5 bases, in that order; junction bases with no gene match: 11. The CDR3 protein is CASSFPIGRLAGGETQYF. CDR3 nucleotide sequence: TGTGCCAGCAGCTTCCCGATAGGAAGACTAGCGGGAGGGGAGACCCAGTACTTC.

With respect to this clone: Its ends do not fully match the called genes, so a read error is possible. The V gene is TRBV7-3, the J gene TRBJ2-5; perhaps TRBD1 as D (6 bases). The CDR3 runs to 14 residues. Germline lookup yields CDR1 SGHTA and CDR2 FQGTGA. The CDR3 sequence: CASSPTGFQEAQYF. CDR3 DNA sequence: TGTGCCAGCAGCCCCACAGGGTTCCAAGAGGCCCAGTACTTC.

This clone appeared once. This chain uses TRBV28 with TRBJ1-4, with D unclear. The CDR3 contains 16 residues. The germline CDR1 and CDR2 sequences are MDHEN and SYDVKM. V was cut by 8 bases and J by 0 bases, with 16 bases left in between. CDR3 region: CASGLPVGATNEKLFF. CDR3 DNA: TGTGCCAGCGGCCTACCGGTAGGAGCAACTAATGAAAAACTGTTTTTT.

The rearrangement links TRBV5-1 to TRBJ2-3, with D perhaps TRBD1 or TRBD2 (5 bases each). This CDR3 is 17 amino acids long. Germline lookup yields CDR1 SGHRS and CDR2 YFSETQ. V lost 0 bases, J lost 1 base, and 15 bases lay in between. The chain's CDR3 is CASSLAPRAGGTDTQYF. DNA of the CDR3: TGCGCCAGCAGCTTGGCCCCCAGGGCCGGGGGCACAGATACGCAGTATTTT.